The 21 T cell receptor beta chains listed next were all sequenced from one sample in a study of vaccination effects on CD4 cells after COVID-19. Before sequencing took place, the ViraFEST assay used viral peptide pools to expand antigen-specific CD4+ T cells. When nine to ten days of culture had elapsed, CD4+ T cells were isolated. A positive SARS-CoV-2 PCR test fell between March and December 2020. These TCRs' antigens remain unknown. Profiled with immunoSEQ multiplex PCR; TCRdb holds only in-frame clones, not every one. The repertoire consists of 42,000 or so clones, with around 72% occurring once and the leading ten covering about 30%. Sequences were derived from CD4+ T cells from PBMCs cultured with a peptide pool, sampled before COVID-19 vaccination. The receptors stem from a human donor who had a prior SARS-CoV-2 infection.

The chain combines TRBV15 with TRBJ2-5, with TRBD2 matching 7 bases. The CDR3 sequence is 19 residues long. V was pared by 0 bases and J by 5 bases, with 18 bases of the junction left unmatched. Germline V gene sequence: CDR1 LNHNV, CDR2 YYDKDF (reference sequence). CDR3 DNA: TGTGCCACCAGCAGAGAAACAGCGGGGTACCACCGCCCCGTGGAGACCCAGTACTTC. Its translation is CATSRETAGYHRPVETQYF.

The chain recombines TRBV11-3 with TRBJ2-5; 11 nucleotides line up with TRBD2. V lost 2 bases to trimming and J lost 2 bases; unmatched junction nucleotides: 4. The CDR3 sequence is 16 residues long. The V gene's germline CDR1 is SGHNT and CDR2 YENEEA. CDR3 nucleotides: TGTGCCAGCAGCTTAACTAGCGGGGGAATTCAAGAGACCCAGTACTTC. This codes for CASSLTSGGIQETQYF.

The rearrangement links TRBV30 to TRBJ1-2; D not resolved. Trimming left V 8 bases short and J 4 bases short, with 14 bases between. Germline values: CDR1 GTSNPN, CDR2 SVGIG (reference sequence). There are 12 residues in the CDR3. The CDR3 DNA is TGTGCCCTGTGGTGGCTGGCCTATGGCTACACCTTC. Its translation: CALWWLAYGYTF.

The sample holds a few counts of this clone. This chain joins TRBV5-6 and TRBJ2-7; 11 nucleotides line up with TRBD2. Per the germline V gene, CDR1 is SGHDT and CDR2 is YYEEEE. V was pared by 0 bases and J by 3 bases, with 5 bases of the junction left unmatched. There are 16 residues in the CDR3. In DNA form, the CDR3 reads TGTGCCAGCAGCTTGGGGGCCGGGACTAGCGGCTACGAGCAGTACTTC. Amino acids: CASSLGAGTSGYEQYF.

This clone appeared once. V and J are TRBV6-5 and TRBJ1-3; 7 bases fit TRBD1. Trimming at V came to 2 bases and at J to 4 bases, leaving 5 bases not matched to a gene. Germline V gene data show CDR1 as MNHEY and CDR2 as SVGAGI. The CDR3 loop spans 15 amino acids. The CDR3: CASSYRGLTGNTIYF. The CDR3 DNA reads as TGTGCCAGCAGTTACAGGGGGCTAACCGGAAACACCATATATTTT.

The genes are TRBV2 and TRBJ1-1; perhaps TRBD1 as D (5 bases). The germline V gene has CDR1 SNHLY and CDR2 FYNNEI. There are 13 residues in the CDR3. V shed 2 bases and J shed 1 base, with 5 bases lying between them. The DNA for the CDR3 is TGTGCCAGCAGTGAACAGGGGAACACTGAAGCTTTCTTT. As protein: CASSEQGNTEAFF.

V is TRBV25-1 and J is TRBJ2-5, with 11 nucleotides matching TRBD1. CDR1 and CDR2 from the germline V gene are MGHDK and SYGVNS. CDR3 size: 15 residues. Trimming removed 8 bases from V and 5 bases from J; junction bases left unmatched: 10. DNA of the CDR3: TGTGCCAGCCAAACCGGACAGGGGGCTATCGAGACCCAGTACTTC. Translation gives CASQTGQGAIETQYF.

This chain joins TRBV19 and TRBJ1-2; tentatively, D is TRBD1 (6 bases). The CDR3 runs to 18 residues. Trimming left V 7 bases short and J 0 bases short, with 24 bases between. Germline V gene lookup returns CDR1 LNHDA and CDR2 SQIVND (reference sequence). In DNA form, the CDR3 reads TGTGCCAGTACCCCGAGGGGGGCCCGACAAGGCGCTAACTATGGCTACACCTTC. Its protein is CASTPRGARQGANYGYTF.

Points on this clone: The junction differs from germline at one of its ends, possibly a read error. This chain uses TRBV2 with TRBJ2-3, with D unclear. This CDR3 has 15 residues. Germline values: CDR1 SNHLY, CDR2 FYNNEI. The CDR3 region has the DNA TGTGCCACCTCCCAAGGACCAGGTAGCACGGATACGCAGTATTTT. Translated: CATSQGPGSTDTQYF.

The chain links TRBV6-2 or TRBV6-3 to TRBJ2-1; 9 bases fit TRBD2. CDR1 is MNHEY and CDR2 is SVGEGT in the germline V gene. The V segment lost 3 bases and the J segment 0 bases; nucleotides outside the gene matches: 15. This CDR3 region has 20 residues. Here the CDR3 reads CASSYFVLAGITYSYNEQFF. The CDR3 DNA reads TGTGCCAGCAGTTATTTCGTTCTAGCGGGGATAACGTACTCCTACAATGAGCAGTTCTTC.

The chain recombines TRBV5-4 with TRBJ1-4, with D possibly TRBD1 on 6 matching bases. Per the germline V gene, CDR1 is SGHNT and CDR2 is YYREEE (reference sequence). The CDR3 has 16 amino acids. Trimming removed 0 bases from V and 3 bases from J, with 12 bases in between. The CDR3 DNA sequence: TGTGCCAGCAGCTTGGGGGGGGGCATGGCTAATGAAAAACTGTTTTTT. Translated: CASSLGGGMANEKLFF. The complete variable domain, with remaining parts taken from reference TRBV5-4 and TRBJ1-4, reads ETGVTQSPTHLIKTRGQQVTLRCSSQSGHNTVSWYQQALGQGPQFIFQYYREEENGRGNFPPRFSGLQFPNYSSELNVNALELDDSALYLCASSLGGGMANEKLFFGSGTQLSVL.

This chain connects TRBV4-3 to TRBJ2-2; 9 bases are shared with TRBD2. Germline V gene lookup returns CDR1 LGHNA and CDR2 YSLEER. This CDR3 is built from 17 residues. After removal of 4 bases from V and 6 bases from J, the junction contained 12 bases not matched to a gene. The CDR3 loop reads CASSRSWAAGGPGELFF. CDR3 coding DNA: TGCGCCAGCAGCCGTTCGTGGGCCGCGGGAGGGCCCGGGGAGCTGTTTTTT.

In its sample, this clone was seen a few times. J is TRBJ1-1 and V is TRBV20-1; no firm D call. Germline CDR1 DFQATT, CDR2 SNEGSKA (reference sequence). V lost 4 bases to trimming and J lost 3 bases, with 6 bases between them. The CDR3 has 11 amino acids. The CDR3 loop is CSATGDTEAFF. The CDR3 bases are TGCAGTGCTACTGGGGACACTGAAGCTTTCTTT.

CDR3 DNA sequence: TGTGCCACCAGTTTACGGGACAGGGACTACAATGAGCAGTTCTTC. Translating gives CATSLRDRDYNEQFF. The rearrangement links TRBV24-1 to TRBJ2-1; 9 bases map to TRBD1. V dropped 6 bases and J dropped 3; count of bases not matched to a gene: 5. Germline CDR1 KGHDR, CDR2 SFDVKD. This CDR3 region has 15 residues.

The rearrangement links TRBV20-1 to TRBJ1-1, with D uncertain. V was shortened by 3 bases and J by 6 bases, with 14 bases between the two germline ends. CDR1 is DFQATT, CDR2 SNEGSKA, per germline (reference sequence). This CDR3 is built from 13 residues. CDR3 residues: CSASPIPGAEAFF. CDR3 DNA: TGCAGTGCTAGTCCCATCCCTGGGGCTGAAGCTTTCTTT.

The V and J genes are TRBV10-3 and TRBJ2-1; 13 bases line up with TRBD2. From germline, CDR1 is ENHRY and CDR2 SYGVKD. The CDR3 runs to 14 residues. V lost 8 bases, J lost 7 bases, and 5 bases stayed unmatched. The CDR3 spells CAIATSGRVNEQFF. The CDR3 region has the DNA TGTGCCATCGCTACTAGCGGGAGGGTAAATGAGCAGTTCTTC.

The gene calls are TRBV6-5 and TRBJ2-1, with D possibly matching TRBD2 (6 bases). The V gene lost 8 bases and the J gene lost 5 bases, with 19 bases spanning the gap. The CDR3 covers 15 residues. Looked up from germline, CDR1 is MNHEY and CDR2 is SVGAGI. The chain's CDR3 is CASALVGGLNNEQFF. CDR3 DNA: TGTGCCAGCGCCTTGGTTGGGGGACTTAACAATGAGCAGTTCTTC.

This sequence joins TRBV11-2 and TRBJ1-1; a possible D gene is TRBD1 (5 bases). The CDR3 is 19 residues long. The V gene's germline CDR1 is SGHAT and CDR2 FQNNGV. V was cut by 0 bases and J by 0 bases, with 20 bases left in between. DNA of the CDR3: TGTGCCAGCAGCTTAGATCCTCTGAAGGCAGGGAGGTTGAACACTGAAGCTTTCTTT. Amino acid sequence: CASSLDPLKAGRLNTEAFF.

The chain couples TRBV2 to TRBJ1-5; 8 bases fit TRBD1. Trimming at V came to 3 bases and at J to 4 bases, leaving 5 bases not matched to a gene. Germline loops: CDR1 SNHLY, CDR2 FYNNEI. The CDR3 loop spans 15 amino acids. The CDR3 DNA reads as TGTGCCAGCAGTGAGATCGACAGGGGTAATCAGCCCCAGCATTTT. Protein product: CASSEIDRGNQPQHF.

The chain links TRBV7-3 to TRBJ2-4, with 9 bases that match TRBD1. The ends lost 5 bases at V and 7 bases at J; junction bases unmatched: 6. The CDR3 runs 14 residues. CDR1 SGHTA and CDR2 FQGTGA come from the germline V gene. CDR3 bases: TGTGCCAGCAGCCCGGACAGGGGTCGCAACATTCAGTACTTC. Translated: CASSPDRGRNIQYF.

The table lists this clone with a few counts. This rearrangement joins TRBV27 to TRBJ2-4; D call uncertain. V gave up 5 bases and J gave up 8 bases, with 16 bases separating them. There are 14 residues in the CDR3. Germline values: CDR1 MNHEY, CDR2 SMNVEV (reference sequence). As DNA, the CDR3 is TGTGCCAGCAGTCCCCGGCAAGGGTTCTACATTCAGTACTTC. Its protein is CASSPRQGFYIQYF.